The T cell receptor (beta chain) under discussion was sequenced for a study of control samples from healthy donors and cancer patients. Profiled with immunoSEQ multiplex PCR; TCRdb holds only in-frame clones, not every one. The repertoire consists of tens of thousands of clones, with approximately 89% occurring once and the leading ten covering around 6%. The V gene's germline CDR1 is MRHNA and CDR2 SNTAGT. This CDR3 spans 16 amino acids. The V and J ends lost 0 bases and 8 bases, in that order; junction bases with no gene match: 5. The sequence was collected from a man aged 50-59 years in good health. The sequenced sample was blood. The chain couples TRBV6-4 to TRBJ2-1; 12 positions match TRBD2. CDR3 nucleotides: TGTGCCAGCAGTGACTCAGCTAGCGGGGGGGCCGATGAGCAGTTCTTC. As protein: CASSDSASGGADEQFF.